This T cell receptor beta chain was recovered during a study of blood T cells in healthy people across ages. Study details: Per two T cells, about one barcoded beta molecule was captured through template switching.

For the second PCR, which ran for roughly 7 to 11 cycles, a sample-barcoded 5' primer and a J-beta primer mix were used. At least 2.5 million CDR3-containing paired-end reads were obtained per sample. MiXCR was run by TCRdb on the 5' RACE reads, yielding one entry per CDR3 protein. This table holds 700,000 to 1,000,000 distinct CDR3 sequences, around two fifths found once. The CDR3 consists of 14 residues. With 4 bases removed from V and 5 bases from J, the gap between germline ends came to 10 bases. Germline CDR1 and CDR2: SGHNT and YYREEE (reference sequence). Overall study findings and caveats: Across the age range, TCR beta diversity per million T cells fell in a roughly linear way. There was no known CMV status for donors, so expanded clonotype changes were possibly confounded.

With regard to this clonotype: Its antigen is not identified.

The sample was blood. The chain is built from TRBV5-4 and TRBJ1-6; the D gene is possibly TRBD1 (6 bases). The sequence came from a man aged 60-69 years in good health. DNA for the CDR3: TGTGCCAGCAGCCCGGACAGAGATAATTCACCCCTCCACTTT. This translates into CASSPDRDNSPLHF.